This T cell receptor (beta chain) was identified during a study of blood T cell repertoires in COVID-19. Study information: The analysed material was cDNA or gDNA that came from T cells, B-cell-depleted T cells, or PBMCs.

The CDR3 totals 14 residues. V dropped 5 bases and J dropped 5 bases, with 15 bases sitting between them. Germline values: CDR1 SGHNT, CDR2 YENEEA. Measured with immunoSEQ multiplex PCR; TCRdb has only the in-frame clones, and not every one. The sample consists of 25,000 to 30,000 clones, roughly 86% of them appearing once. Sequenced sample: peripheral blood. The V and J genes are TRBV11-3 and TRBJ2-5; D is possibly TRBD1 (6 bases). This TCR was sampled from a human donor in a cohort sampled during active COVID-19. The donor label of this sample is uncertain. CDR3 sequence reads: CASSEGVSPETQYF. The CDR3 nucleotides read TGTGCCAGCAGCGAGGGGGTTTCCCCTGAGACCCAGTACTTC.